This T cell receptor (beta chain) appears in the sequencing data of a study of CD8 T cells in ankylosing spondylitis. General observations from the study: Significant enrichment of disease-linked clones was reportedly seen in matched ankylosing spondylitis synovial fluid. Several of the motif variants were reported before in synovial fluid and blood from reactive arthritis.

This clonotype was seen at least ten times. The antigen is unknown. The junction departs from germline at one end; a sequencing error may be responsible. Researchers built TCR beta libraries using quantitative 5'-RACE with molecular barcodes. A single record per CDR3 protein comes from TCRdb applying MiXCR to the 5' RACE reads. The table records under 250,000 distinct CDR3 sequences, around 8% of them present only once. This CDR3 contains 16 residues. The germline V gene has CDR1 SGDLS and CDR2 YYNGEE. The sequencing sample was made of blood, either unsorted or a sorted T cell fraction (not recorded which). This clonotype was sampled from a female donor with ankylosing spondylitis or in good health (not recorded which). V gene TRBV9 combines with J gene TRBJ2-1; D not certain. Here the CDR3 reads CASSVGPVLSNNEQFF. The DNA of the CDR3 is TGTGCCAGCAGCGTAGGTCCGGTCCTCTCCAACAATGAGCAGTTCTTC.